Below, 18 T cell receptor beta chains from the same sample are listed, as sequenced in a study of blood T cells in healthy people across ages. Sample-barcoded 5' priming and a J-beta primer mix drove a second PCR of roughly 7 to 11 cycles. TCRdb recomputed calls from the 5' RACE reads with MiXCR, one row per CDR3 protein. The data contain about a million distinct CDR3 sequences, roughly 48% of them singletons. The sequenced material came from blood. These receptors came from a man aged 25 to 40 in good health.

This chain uses TRBV3-1 with TRBJ2-7, with 7 bases aligning to TRBD1. The trim removed 0 bases at V and 4 bases at J, leaving 6 bases unmatched. CDR1 is LGHDT and CDR2 is YNNKEL in the germline V gene (reference sequence). This CDR3 is 15 amino acids long. Written as DNA, the CDR3 is TGTGCCAGCAGCCAAGAAGCAGACAGGGAGTACGAGCAGTACTTC. It encodes CASSQEADREYEQYF.

This clonotype was recorded a few times. The CDR3, as DNA: TGTGCCAGCAGCGATACAGGGGGAAATGGCTACACCTTC. It codes for CASSDTGGNGYTF. J is TRBJ1-2 and V is TRBV5-6, with 8 bases identical to TRBD1. The CDR3 sequence is 13 residues long. CDR1 is SGHDT and CDR2 is YYEEEE in the germline V gene. V shed 4 bases and J 6 bases; nucleotides not matched to a gene: 5.

V usage is TRBV20-1 and J usage is TRBJ2-7; 10 bases match TRBD2. The J call may be faulty, since TRBJ2-5 better matches the DNA end. The CDR3 consists of 13 residues. Germline lookup yields CDR1 DFQATT and CDR2 SNEGSKA (reference sequence). The CDR3 loop is CSARLAGGETQYF. CDR3 bases: TGCAGTGCTAGGTTAGCGGGAGGAGAGACCCAGTACTTC.

J is TRBJ2-7 and V is TRBV7-3; D might be TRBD2 (5 bases). The end of the DNA is better explained by TRBJ2-4, so the J call may be wrong. The CDR3 is 13 residues long. Germline CDR1 reads SGHTA; CDR2 reads FQGTGA. The chain's CDR3 is CASSLTRGDIQYF. As DNA, the CDR3 is TGTGCCAGCAGCTTAACTCGGGGAGACATTCAGTACTTC.

The genes are TRBV7-2 and TRBJ2-3; D is possibly TRBD1 (5 bases). Trimming removed 1 base from V and 11 bases from J, with 13 bases in between. The CDR3 sequence is 13 residues long. The germline gives CDR1 SGHTA, CDR2 FQGNSA. CDR3 residues: CASSLEGVNKQYF. The CDR3 DNA sequence: TGTGCCAGCAGCTTAGAAGGGGTAAATAAGCAGTATTTT.

The J gene is TRBJ2-3, the V gene TRBV7-8, with D possibly being TRBD2 (5 bases). V dropped 5 bases and J dropped 0 bases, with 12 bases sitting between them. Per germline, CDR1 SGHVS and CDR2 FQNEAQ. CDR3 length: 15 amino acids. The CDR3 spells CASSGYTGSTDTQYF. In nucleotides, the CDR3 is TGTGCCAGCAGCGGCTACACGGGGAGCACAGATACGCAGTATTTT.

The chain combines TRBV5-1 with TRBJ2-2; 9 bases fit TRBD2. This CDR3 comprises 17 residues. V was clipped by 3 bases and J by 0 bases; unmatched bases: 6. Germline V CDR1 and CDR2: SGHRS, YFSETQ. CDR3 sequence reads: CASSSLTSGANTGELFF. The CDR3 DNA is TGCGCCAGCAGCTCCCTGACTAGCGGAGCGAACACCGGGGAGCTGTTTTTT.

This sequence joins TRBV20-1 and TRBJ1-2; D ambiguous. Germline V gene sequence: CDR1 DFQATT, CDR2 SNEGSKA (reference sequence). Trimming stripped 5 bases from V and 4 bases from J, with 11 bases between. CDR3 size: 12 residues. The CDR3 sequence is CSAVDGIYGYTF. Written as DNA, the CDR3 is TGCAGTGCTGTTGACGGGATCTATGGCTACACCTTC.

This clonotype was seen more than once but under ten times. CDR3 loop: CASSPRPSETQYF. CDR3 in DNA: TGTGCCAGCAGCCCCCGACCCTCCGAGACCCAGTACTTC. This chain uses TRBV7-2 with TRBJ2-5; D is undetermined. Trimming stripped 5 bases from V and 5 bases from J, with 12 bases between. Per germline, CDR1 SGHTA and CDR2 FQGNSA. The CDR3 spans 13 residues.

The sample holds a few counts of this clonotype. A much larger clone sits a single nucleotide away, making a read error possible. The chain links TRBV20-1 to TRBJ2-7, with TRBD1 identical over 10 bases. The junction had 6 bases not matched to a gene; V was cut back by 1 base and J by 3 bases. Germline V gene sequence: CDR1 DFQATT, CDR2 SNEGSKA (reference sequence). This CDR3 contains 15 residues. The CDR3 loop is CSARGPGTGVYEQYF. DNA for the CDR3: TGCAGTGCTAGAGGCCCCGGGACAGGGGTCTACGAGCAGTACTTC.

The chain employs TRBV24-1 and TRBJ1-2; possibly TRBD1 for D (5 bases). Trimming left V 6 bases short and J 7 bases short, with 11 bases between. Germline CDR1 KGHDR, CDR2 SFDVKD. CDR3 length: 12 amino acids. CDR3 residues: CATSQGLGGYTF. CDR3 sequence (DNA): TGTGCCACCAGTCAGGGTTTGGGTGGCTACACCTTC.

The V call is TRBV24-1, the J call TRBJ2-7; maybe TRBD2 (6 bases). The CDR3 extends over 13 amino acids. The germline V gene has CDR1 KGHDR and CDR2 SFDVKD. Trimming cost V 6 bases and J 7 bases, with 15 bases left between them. DNA for the CDR3: TGTGCCACCAGTAACGGGGGATTTAATGAGCAGTACTTC. Its translation: CATSNGGFNEQYF.

This chain uses TRBV6-1 with TRBJ2-3; D gene unclear. The CDR3 is 14 amino acids. CDR1 MNHNS and CDR2 SASEGT come from the germline V gene. Trimming stripped 7 bases from V and 0 bases from J, with 11 bases between. Here the CDR3 reads CASIPQFSTDTQYF. The CDR3 DNA is TGTGCCAGCATACCCCAGTTTAGCACAGATACGCAGTATTTT.

This chain joins TRBV7-9 and TRBJ1-5; D gene ambiguous. Germline V CDR1 and CDR2: SEHNR, FQNEAQ (reference sequence). The V end was cut by 5 bases, the J end by 3 bases, with 11 bases between. This CDR3 contains 14 residues. CDR3 amino acids: CASSRGTTNQPQHF. CDR3 bases: TGTGCCAGCAGCCGTGGCACTACCAATCAGCCCCAGCATTTT. The full variable domain, with the rest looked up from reference TRBV7-9 and TRBJ1-5, is DTGVSQNPRHKITKRGQNVTFRCDPISEHNRLYWYRQTLGQGPEFLTYFQNEAQLEKSRLLSDRFSAERPKGSFSTLEIQRTEQGDSAMYLCASSRGTTNQPQHFGDGTRLSIL.

This clonotype was detected only a few times. J is TRBJ2-3 and V is TRBV2; 9 bases line up with TRBD2. The CDR3 is made up of 14 amino acids. Germline V CDR1 and CDR2: SNHLY, FYNNEI. J gave up 2 bases and V 8 bases, and 5 bases lay outside the gene matches. CDR3 nucleotide sequence: TGTGCCAGCGCGCGGGGGGGGTACACAGATACGCAGTATTTT. Encoded protein: CASARGGYTDTQYF. The full variable domain, in which reference TRBV2 and TRBJ2-3 provide the parts outside the CDR3, is EPEVTQTPSHQVTQMGQEVILRCVPISNHLYFYWYRQILGQKVEFLVSFYNNEISEKSEIFDDQFSVERPDGSNFTLKIRSTKLEDSAMYFCASARGGYTDTQYFGPGTRLTVL.

This clonotype was detected only a few times. The rearrangement links TRBV18 to TRBJ1-6; D is unclear. CDR1 is KGHSH, CDR2 LQKENI, per germline. The V end lost 2 bases, the J end lost 10 bases, and 9 bases lay between the germline ends. This CDR3 has 13 amino acids. This CDR3 is CASSPSSTSPLHF. The DNA of the CDR3 is TGTGCCAGCTCACCAAGTTCCACCTCACCCCTCCACTTT.

This clonotype has just a few counts. The V call is TRBV7-8, the J call TRBJ2-6; perhaps D is TRBD1 or TRBD2 (6 bases each). The germline CDR1 and CDR2 sequences are SGHVS and FQNEAQ. The CDR3 length is 17 residues. V gave up 6 bases and J gave up 1 base, with 16 bases separating them. CDR3 nucleotides: TGTGCCAGCAGTCCAACAGGGACTGTTTCTGGGGCCAACGTCCTGACTTTC. Its translation: CASSPTGTVSGANVLTF.

This clonotype has just one count. A much larger clonotype is one base distant, so this may be a read error. This chain uses TRBV6-2 or TRBV6-3 with TRBJ2-7; 11 bases are a match to TRBD2. Germline V gives CDR1 MNHEY, CDR2 SVGEGT. Trimming took 4 bases from V and 7 from J; bases not matched to a gene: 21. CDR3 size: 19 residues. CDR3 residues: CASSSRLSGGDFSYNEQYF. In nucleotides, the CDR3 is TGTGCCAGCAGTTCCCGACTTAGCGGGGGGGACTTCTCCTACAATGAGCAGTACTTC.